These 10 T cell receptor beta chains were sequenced from one sample in a study of Graves' ophthalmopathy and Graves' hyperthyroidism. CDR3 regions of TCR beta were amplified from RNA transcripts. In the first round, RT-PCR was carried out with HTBI primers, and a multiplex PCR formed the second round. TCRdb re-called the multiplex PCR reads with MiXCR, one entry per CDR3 protein. The sample carries hundreds of thousands of distinct CDR3 sequences, around a fifth recorded once. The specimen was peripheral blood. Receptor source: a young woman with stable Graves' hyperthyroidism. Some clones in this sample may be carry-over from other donors' samples.

This clonotype occurred many times. The rearrangement uses TRBV7-2 and TRBJ2-7; possible D gene TRBD1, 5 bases. The CDR3 runs to 14 residues. The germline V gene has CDR1 SGHTA and CDR2 FQGNSA. V lost 1 base and J 2 bases, leaving 9 bases between the germline ends. Here the CDR3 DNA reads TGTGCCAGCAGCTTAGACAGGACAACCTACGAGCAGTACTTC. Translated: CASSLDRTTYEQYF.

The table lists this clonotype with many counts. This chain uses TRBV12-3 or TRBV12-4 with TRBJ2-3, with a possible D match to TRBD1 (6 bases). With 10 bases removed from V and 5 bases from J, the gap between germline ends came to 16 bases. The CDR3 runs 13 residues. CDR3 protein: CAIGTGTKDTQYF. In nucleotides, the CDR3 is TGTGCCATCGGCACAGGGACAAAAGATACGCAGTATTTT.

Many counts were recorded for this clonotype. The chain is built from TRBV20-1 and TRBJ2-5; D possibly uses TRBD1 or TRBD2 (5 bases each). The length of the CDR3 is 12 residues. Trimming removed 3 bases from V and 9 bases from J, with 14 bases in between. Germline loops: CDR1 DFQATT, CDR2 SNEGSKA (reference sequence). The CDR3 here is CSARGTQESQYF. CDR3 DNA: TGCAGTGCTAGGGGGACCCAAGAATCCCAGTACTTC.

This clonotype has at least ten counts. The rearrangement links TRBV7-9 to TRBJ2-7; no reliable D call. The CDR3 has 13 residues. With 3 bases removed from V and 0 bases from J, the gap between germline ends came to 6 bases. Per germline, CDR1 SEHNR and CDR2 FQNEAQ (reference sequence). For the CDR3, the DNA is TGTGCCAGCAGCTTTCGGACCTCCTACGAGCAGTACTTC. It translates to CASSFRTSYEQYF.

The chain combines TRBV7-2 with TRBJ1-2, with TRBD1 identical over 9 bases. CDR3 length: 16 amino acids. The V segment lost 1 base and the J segment 8 bases; nucleotides outside the gene matches: 11. CDR1 SGHTA and CDR2 FQGNSA come from the germline V gene. CDR3 sequence reads: CASSLGPPGQGWGYTF. CDR3 DNA: TGTGCCAGCAGCTTAGGGCCACCGGGACAGGGATGGGGCTACACCTTC.

This clonotype was seen repeatedly, ten times or more. The junction and the germline gene differ at one end; a read error may be behind it. The rearrangement joins TRBV20-1 to TRBJ1-2; D is uncertain. CDR3 size: 9 residues. Germline CDR1 and CDR2: DFQATT and SNEGSKA (reference sequence). The CDR3 DNA is TGCAGTGCTAAGTATGGCTACACCTTC. Translation: CSAKYGYTF.

This clonotype has at least ten counts. The J gene is TRBJ2-7, the V gene TRBV24-1; 11 bases are a match to TRBD2. The CDR3 loop spans 19 amino acids. J was trimmed by 3 bases and V by 5 bases; bases with no gene match: 17. CDR1 and CDR2 (germline): KGHDR, SFDVKD. Written as DNA, the CDR3 is TGTGCCACCAGTGGACCCTCGGCGGCTAGCGGGAGGACCCTCTACGAGCAGTACTTC. Translating gives CATSGPSAASGRTLYEQYF.

This clonotype was recorded many times. This chain connects TRBV7-8 to TRBJ1-2, with D unresolved. The CDR3 is 14 residues long. Germline assignment: CDR1 SGHVS and CDR2 FQNEAQ. V was shortened by 0 bases and J by 1 base, with 6 bases between the two germline ends. The CDR3 here is CASSLAWVNYGYTF. The CDR3, as DNA: TGTGCCAGCAGCTTAGCGTGGGTTAACTATGGCTACACCTTC.

At least ten counts were recorded for this clonotype. V usage is TRBV12-3 or TRBV12-4 and J usage is TRBJ2-7; possible D gene TRBD1, 5 bases. The CDR3 covers 13 residues. Trimming cost V 5 bases and J 6 bases, with 14 bases left between them. The CDR3 DNA reads as TGTGCCAGCAGTGCGACAGTGTTGTTCGAGCAGTACTTC. Protein: CASSATVLFEQYF.

CDR3 sequence (DNA): TGTGCCAGCAGTGGGGGCAGGGGTAAGACACCCCTCCACTTT. This gives the protein CASSGGRGKTPLHF. The rearrangement links TRBV6-1 to TRBJ1-6; possible D gene TRBD1, 6 bases. The CDR3 spans 14 residues. Germline V gives CDR1 MNHNS, CDR2 SASEGT. Trimming cost V 4 bases and J 11 bases, with 15 bases left between them.